This T cell receptor (beta chain) was captured by sequencing in a study of blood T cell repertoires in COVID-19 (dated by TCRdb to 2020 to 2022). About the investigation overall: Samples from collaborators originated in the United States, Italy and Spain and spanned both the acute and convalescent phases of COVID-19. The material from the prospective study consisted of cDNA or gDNA derived from T cells, B-cell-depleted T cells, or PBMCs. Deeply sampled blood TCRbeta repertoires from subjects exposed to, actively infected with, or recovered from COVID-19 were included in the dataset. A freely available public database, intended as a resource for researchers studying the immune response to SARS-CoV-2, is where the repertoires were released. Samples came from the ongoing ImmuneRACE study (first 160 participants) plus 1,254 subjects from 6 global collaborators. A de-identified subject ID, COVID-19 status, age in years and sex were almost always included in the sample metadata. Where available, HLA class I and class II types were taken from metadata supplied by the sample provider and were not determined by assay-based typing.

Findings and caveats that apply to the study as a whole: The quantity of clinical and demographic metadata differed by source and by participant and was supplied without curation.

Measured from the cysteine to the phenylalanine, the CDR3 is 18 residues long. Only CDR3 DNA remains: 54 bases, in frame from the first base. V is trimmed back by 3 bases and J by 0 bases, and the junction contains 11 bases that no gene match accounts for. Per the germline V gene, SGHRS is the CDR1 and YFSETQ is the CDR2. Comment on this clone: Its recognized antigen is unknown. Base qualities are not recorded, but no much larger clone differs from it by a single base.

The collaborating institutions used their own protocols to collect whole blood in K2EDTA tubes. For TCRbeta analysis, collaborators shipped samples in one of three forms: frozen whole blood, isolated PBMCs, or DNA extracted from either of those sample types. The immunoSEQ Assay, a bias-controlled multiplex PCR, was used to amplify TCRbeta CDR3 regions from genomic DNA. Per the original workflow: Nucleated cell counts per sample were estimated from amplification of reference gene primers within the assay. To quantify the absolute abundance of each unique TCRbeta CDR3 rearrangement, sequence reads were collapsed and filtered. For each sample, productive Simpson clonality was calculated as the square root of Simpson's diversity index across productive rearrangements. Entries here come from immuneACCESS through TCRdb and include only in-frame sequences with V and J called. Some clones fail to appear in such tables; in the studies checked, an unresolved V gene covers under half of the shortfall, and the cause of the remainder is unknown. The DNA gave D and trimming, while V, J and clone size come from that table. The sample includes 120,000 or so clones, with about 79% observed a single time. The ten top clones hold around 15% of the sample.

Sequencing was done on a sample of peripheral blood. Recombination connected TRBV5-1 to TRBJ2-7; 11 central bases correspond to TRBD2. The clonotype originates from a woman of 80 years or more with active or convalescent COVID-19. CDR3 region: CASSWGTSGSFSSYEQYF. The nucleotide sequence reads as follows: TGCGCCAGCAGCTGGGGGACTAGCGGATCTTTCAGCTCCTACGAGCAGTACTTC. Joined to the reference TRBV5-1 and TRBJ2-7 proteins, this CDR3 gives the full variable domain: KAGVTQTPRYLIKTRGQQVTLSCSPISGHRSVSWYQQTPGQGLQFLFEYFSETQRNKGNFPGRFSGRQFSNSRSEMNVSTLELGDSALYLCASSWGTSGSFSSYEQYFGPGTRLTVT.